This entry describes one T cell receptor (beta chain). Antigen specificity is unknown. Study observations and caveats: The TCR gene usage of tumor memory CD4+ T cells clustered together with blood and lymph node memory CD4+ cells and with lymph node naive CD4+ cells.

Semi-nested PCR with Nested Universal Primer A followed constant-region reverse priming of full-length variable regions. TCRdb itself ran the 5' RACE reads through MiXCR, one entry per CDR3 protein. The sample includes nearly 55,000 distinct CDR3 sequences, approximately 25% seen only once; the top ten take 3.2%. The CDR3 runs to 13 residues. The V gene's germline CDR1 is SGHTA and CDR2 FQGNSA. V was trimmed by 3 bases and J by 3 bases, leaving 8 bases between them. V is TRBV7-2 and J is TRBJ2-5; unclear D gene. This TCR derives from a female donor with breast cancer. Sample: tumor-infiltrating naive CD4+ T cells sorted from the breast tumor. Regarding subset: naive CD4+ T cells, CD4+CD45RA+CD25-. Written as DNA, the CDR3 is TGTGCCAGCAGCTTTTACACTGAAGAGACCCAGTACTTC. This encodes CASSFYTEETQYF.